The entry that follows covers one T cell receptor beta chain sequence. The target antigen is unknown. The same CDR3 can be traced to other DNA sequences in this sample. V was clipped by 1 base and J by 1 base; unmatched bases: 3. Germline CDR1 and CDR2: LNHNV and YYDKDF (reference sequence). This CDR3 region has 15 residues. When sampled, the donors appeared nominally healthy, though they likely had unrecorded immune exposures. This specimen belongs to a study of cytomegalovirus exposure and HLA in healthy donors. Broader study findings: Sequencing probably produced one cluster of sequence variants that were highly shared. A later analysis found common viral pathogens apparently linked to several of the most significant clusters.

The PCR ran on 60 Vbeta and 13 Jbeta primers. Assay used: immunoSEQ multiplex PCR; TCRdb lists only in-frame clones, some missing. The sample includes around 95,000 clones, under 80% seen only once; the top ten take roughly a tenth. The TCR originated in a man aged 25 to 40 in good health and CMV-seropositive. The chain uses TRBV15 and TRBJ2-7, with TRBD1 matching 8 bases. Source material: PBMCs. The CDR3 bases are TGTGCCACCAGCAGAGGGCAGGGGGCGTCCTACGAGCAGTACTTC. Its protein is CATSRGQGASYEQYF.